These 14 T cell receptor beta chains were all obtained from the same sample, sequenced in a study of cytomegalovirus exposure and HLA in healthy donors. Primers for the PCR totalled 60 Vbeta and 13 Jbeta. Method: immunoSEQ multiplex PCR; TCRdb's copy keeps in-frame clones and lacks some. The sample holds under 150,000 clones; about 69% are singletons and the top ten take less than 4%. Sequencing was performed on PBMCs. These receptors were obtained from a man aged 30 to 39 in good health and CMV-seronegative.

The rearrangement links TRBV7-9 to TRBJ2-1; tentative D call: TRBD1 (5 bases). Trimming pared 5 bases from V and 2 bases from J, leaving 19 bases between. The CDR3 has 17 amino acids. CDR1 and CDR2 from the germline V gene are SEHNR and FQNEAQ (reference sequence). The CDR3 region is CASSPGWGSSPYNEQFF. CDR3 in DNA: TGTGCCAGCAGCCCAGGCTGGGGCTCATCCCCCTACAATGAGCAGTTCTTC.

The gene calls are TRBV4-3 and TRBJ2-1; 7 bases agree with TRBD2. The V gene end was trimmed by 3 bases and the J gene end by 0 bases; junction bases not matched to a gene: 8. The CDR3 loop spans 17 amino acids. Germline loops: CDR1 LGHNA, CDR2 YSLEER. The CDR3 sequence is CASSHLLRDYSYNEQFF. In nucleotides, the CDR3 is TGCGCCAGCAGCCACCTATTGCGGGACTACTCCTACAATGAGCAGTTCTTC.

This clone came up once. One end of the junction does not line up with germline, which may come from a read error. The rearrangement joins TRBV7-7 to TRBJ2-1; D perhaps matches TRBD2 (6 bases). Germline lookup yields CDR1 SSHAT and CDR2 FNYEAQ (reference sequence). This CDR3 region has 13 residues. The CDR3 loop reads CASSLAGGEGQFF. As DNA, the CDR3 is TGTGCTAGCAGCCTAGCCGGGGGTGAAGGGCAGTTCTTC.

This sequence joins TRBV27 and TRBJ2-1; TRBD1 matches 10 bases. The CDR3 loop spans 15 amino acids. The V gene's germline CDR1 is MNHEY and CDR2 SMNVEV (reference sequence). J gave up 14 bases and V 5 bases, and 15 bases lay outside the gene matches. The CDR3 DNA sequence: TGTGCCAGCAGTGCCGCCGGGACAGGGGCTCCCTACGAGTTCTTC. This sequence encodes CASSAAGTGAPYEFF.

The gene calls are TRBV4-1 and TRBJ1-2; D is perhaps TRBD1 (6 bases). CDR1 MGHRA and CDR2 YSYEKL come from the germline V gene. The CDR3 is 15 residues long. The V gene lost 3 bases and the J gene lost 10 bases, with 21 bases spanning the gap. CDR3 DNA: TGCGCCAGCAGCCAGCCAACCCAGGGGTTAGGAAACTACACCTTC. It translates to CASSQPTQGLGNYTF.

In its sample, this clone was seen once. The identical CDR3 is also encoded by other nucleotide sequences in the sample. V gene TRBV7-2 combines with J gene TRBJ2-3; 9 nucleotides line up with TRBD2. CDR3 length equals 14 residues. Germline loops: CDR1 SGHTA, CDR2 FQGNSA. V shed 3 bases, J shed 9 bases, and the junction held 7 bases outside the gene matches. CDR3 region: CASSLGLAGTTQYF. CDR3 DNA: TGTGCCAGCAGCTTGGGCCTAGCGGGGACGACGCAGTATTTT.

This chain joins TRBV6-5 and TRBJ1-2; no clear D. V lost 0 bases to trimming and J lost 4 bases, with 9 bases between them. Germline-derived CDR1 and CDR2 are MNHEY and SVGAGI. This CDR3 is built from 14 residues. The CDR3 coding sequence is TGTGCCAGCAGTTACTCCCCGGAGACCTATGGCTACACCTTC. Translated: CASSYSPETYGYTF.

This rearrangement joins TRBV7-3 to TRBJ2-1, with a possible D match to TRBD2 (5 bases). Germline CDR1 and CDR2: SGHTA and FQGTGA. V lost 4 bases and J 7 bases, leaving 14 bases between the germline ends. This CDR3 has 14 residues. CDR3 DNA: TGTGCCAGCAGCTCAGCGGTGGCGGTGAATGAGCAGTTCTTC. The encoded protein is CASSSAVAVNEQFF.

The rearrangement joins TRBV19 to TRBJ2-3, with D perhaps matching TRBD2 (5 bases). CDR3 size: 14 residues. V was shortened by 3 bases and J by 2 bases, with 9 bases between the two germline ends. From germline, CDR1 is LNHDA and CDR2 SQIVND (reference sequence). For the CDR3, the DNA is TGTGCCAGTAGTATCGGAGGTCACACAGATACGCAGTATTTT. Translating it yields CASSIGGHTDTQYF.

The chain combines TRBV2 with TRBJ2-7; D possibly corresponds to TRBD2 (6 bases). Per germline, CDR1 SNHLY and CDR2 FYNNEI. This CDR3 has 12 amino acids. Trimming took off 2 bases at V and 9 bases at J, with 11 bases between the two ends. The CDR3 DNA sequence: TGTGCCAGCAGTGAAAACCGGCGGGGGCAGTACTTC. Protein product: CASSENRRGQYF.

J is TRBJ1-1 and V is TRBV6-1; D ambiguous. Germline CDR1 MNHNS, CDR2 SASEGT. The CDR3 is made up of 14 amino acids. Trimming removed 2 bases from V and 6 bases from J, with 13 bases in between. CDR3 amino acids: CASSENMDLAEAFF. CDR3 DNA sequence: TGTGCCAGCAGTGAAAATATGGACTTGGCTGAAGCTTTCTTT.

This chain joins TRBV28 and TRBJ2-7, with 9 bases matching TRBD2. The CDR3 consists of 17 residues. The V gene end was trimmed by 7 bases and the J gene end by 3 bases; junction bases not matched to a gene: 16. Germline CDR1 and CDR2: MDHEN and SYDVKM. The CDR3 loop is CASISSGGRGQIYEQYF. The CDR3, as DNA: TGTGCCAGCATTTCCTCAGGCGGGAGGGGGCAGATCTACGAGCAGTACTTC. Full variable domain (remainder filled in from reference TRBV28 and TRBJ2-7): DVKVTQSSRYLVKRTGEKVFLECVQDMDHENMFWYRQDPGLGLRLIYFSYDVKMKEKGDIPEGYSVSREKKERFSLILESASTNQTSMYLCASISSGGRGQIYEQYFGPGTRLTVT.

The chain has TRBV28 and TRBJ1-1; D not resolved. This CDR3 is built from 13 residues. The V gene's germline CDR1 is MDHEN and CDR2 SYDVKM. The ends were cut back, 2 bases at V and 1 base at J, with 5 bases in the middle. The CDR3 is CASSLQANTEAFF. In nucleotides, the CDR3 is TGTGCCAGCAGTTTACAGGCGAACACTGAAGCTTTCTTT. Combining the CDR3 with reference TRBV28 and TRBJ1-1 gives the whole variable domain DVKVTQSSRYLVKRTGEKVFLECVQDMDHENMFWYRQDPGLGLRLIYFSYDVKMKEKGDIPEGYSVSREKKERFSLILESASTNQTSMYLCASSLQANTEAFFGQGTRLTVV.

The rearrangement links TRBV6-5 to TRBJ2-3; D possibly corresponds to TRBD2 (5 bases). The CDR3 consists of 16 residues. V was cut by 0 bases and J by 6 bases, with 16 bases left in between. Germline V CDR1 and CDR2: MNHEY, SVGAGI. The CDR3: CASSYSPGRGADTQYF. DNA for the CDR3: TGTGCCAGCAGTTACTCGCCGGGGAGAGGTGCGGATACGCAGTATTTT.